This entry lists 18 T cell receptor beta chains sequenced from one sample in a study of T cell clusters in autoimmune cytopenias. TRB rearrangements were amplified by touch-down multiplex PCR with mixed TRB-A/B primers. TCRdb reanalyzed the multiplex PCR reads, giving one entry per CDR3 protein sequence and no DNA. There are 5,100 or so distinct CDR3 sequences in the sample, with roughly 28% held by the top ten. Each sample's input was 200 to 300 ng genomic DNA, 35,000 to 40,000 genome equivalents. Sequencing input: peripheral blood. All receptors derive from a human donor with an autoimmune cytopenia or autoimmune hepatitis (not recorded which).

This clonotype is labeled medium-sized based on frequency. V and J are TRBV6-5 and TRBJ1-6; the TCRdb call, TRBD1, lacks DNA for checking. The CDR3 is 16 residues long. Per germline, CDR1 MNHEY and CDR2 SVGAGI. The CDR3 reads CASSYIAGTLNSPLHF.

The V gene is TRBV27, the J gene TRBJ2-1; TCRdb reports TRBD1, a call that lacks DNA to check it against. CDR1 and CDR2 from the germline V gene are MNHEY and SMNVEV (reference sequence). This CDR3 has 13 residues. The CDR3: CASSLGRGNEQFF.

In terms of frequency, this clonotype is medium-sized. The genes are TRBV12-3 or TRBV12-4 and TRBJ2-7; as DNA is missing, the TRBD1 call by TCRdb cannot be tested. CDR3 length: 13 amino acids. The CDR3 is CASSSAPFSEQYF.

According to its frequency, this clonotype is medium-sized. The chain employs TRBV11-2 and TRBJ1-6; TCRdb lists TRBD1, though no DNA is available to test this call. Germline values: CDR1 SGHAT, CDR2 FQNNGV. This CDR3 contains 15 residues. The CDR3 reads CASSLARGRISPLHF.

The chain joins TRBV11-2 to TRBJ1-1; TCRdb designates TRBD1, a call that cannot be tested without DNA. Per germline, CDR1 SGHAT and CDR2 FQNNGV. The CDR3 length is 13 residues. CDR3 region: CASSRGLNTEAFF.

Measured by frequency, this clonotype is medium-sized (0.01 to 0.1%). This sequence joins TRBV19 and TRBJ1-2; with no DNA, the TCRdb D assignment of TRBD1 cannot be verified. Germline CDR1 and CDR2: LNHDA and SQIVND (reference sequence). The CDR3 runs 15 residues. This CDR3 reads CASRSDRVGRYGYTF.

This clonotype is identified as medium-sized from frequency. The J gene is TRBJ2-1, the V gene TRBV11-3; TCRdb's assignment of TRBD2 cannot be checked, as there is no DNA. From germline, CDR1 is SGHNT and CDR2 YENEEA. The CDR3 is made up of 12 amino acids. CDR3 sequence reads: CASSSGEGEQFF.

V gene TRBV19 combines with J gene TRBJ1-5. Looked up from germline, CDR1 is LNHDA and CDR2 is SQIVND (reference sequence). The CDR3 has 15 residues. This CDR3 reads CASSIAAYSNQPQHF.

The rearrangement joins TRBV27 to TRBJ1-4. The V gene's germline CDR1 is MNHEY and CDR2 SMNVEV (reference sequence). The CDR3 extends over 14 amino acids. Here the CDR3 reads CASSLRATNEKLFF.

In terms of frequency, this clonotype is medium-sized. This sequence joins TRBV6-1 and TRBJ1-6; checking the TCRdb D call of TRBD1 is not possible without DNA. Germline V gives CDR1 MNHNS, CDR2 SASEGT. CDR3 length equals 13 residues. The CDR3 is CASDDRENTPLHF.

The chain carries TRBV6-6 and TRBJ1-4. Germline CDR1 and CDR2: MNHNY and SVGAGI (reference sequence). This CDR3 contains 14 residues. The CDR3 sequence is CASSPTPTNEKLFF.

The chain carries TRBV20-1 and TRBJ1-5. The CDR3 is made up of 14 amino acids. CDR1 and CDR2 (germline): DFQATT, SNEGSKA (reference sequence). The chain's CDR3 is CSARSTQGGQPQHF.

Frequency places this clonotype as medium-sized. The rearrangement uses TRBV20-1 and TRBJ1-2; TCRdb's D call of TRBD1 is untestable without DNA. The CDR3 spans 14 residues. Germline CDR1 reads DFQATT; CDR2 reads SNEGSKA (reference sequence). The CDR3 protein is CSARVGQGSYGYTF.

J is TRBJ2-1 and V is TRBV6-1. CDR3 length: 17 amino acids. Germline V gene sequence: CDR1 MNHNS, CDR2 SASEGT. CDR3 in amino acids: CAISESIQVTNYNEQFF.

This clonotype ranks as medium-sized in terms of frequency. This chain links TRBV14 with TRBJ1-2. The CDR3 is 13 residues long. Germline V lookup: CDR1 SGHDN, CDR2 FVKESK. The CDR3 loop is CASSQGGFGDYTF.

Judged by frequency, this clonotype is medium-sized. V gene TRBV6-5 combines with J gene TRBJ1-4; the TRBD1 assignment by TCRdb is unverifiable without DNA. Germline CDR1 is MNHEY and CDR2 is SVGAGI. CDR3 size: 15 residues. CDR3 sequence: CASSSSGTEGEKLFF.

V gene TRBV5-6 combines with J gene TRBJ1-2; TCRdb selects TRBD1, and the lack of DNA leaves this call unchecked. The CDR3 runs 15 residues. Germline V gene data show CDR1 as SGHDT and CDR2 as YYEEEE. The CDR3 sequence is CASSLGAGRNYGYTF.

This chain links TRBV6-2 or TRBV6-3 with TRBJ2-7; checking the TCRdb D call of TRBD2 is not possible without DNA. Germline loops: CDR1 MNHEY, CDR2 SVGEGT. The CDR3 is 15 amino acids. The chain's CDR3 is CASSRTSGGPYEQYF.